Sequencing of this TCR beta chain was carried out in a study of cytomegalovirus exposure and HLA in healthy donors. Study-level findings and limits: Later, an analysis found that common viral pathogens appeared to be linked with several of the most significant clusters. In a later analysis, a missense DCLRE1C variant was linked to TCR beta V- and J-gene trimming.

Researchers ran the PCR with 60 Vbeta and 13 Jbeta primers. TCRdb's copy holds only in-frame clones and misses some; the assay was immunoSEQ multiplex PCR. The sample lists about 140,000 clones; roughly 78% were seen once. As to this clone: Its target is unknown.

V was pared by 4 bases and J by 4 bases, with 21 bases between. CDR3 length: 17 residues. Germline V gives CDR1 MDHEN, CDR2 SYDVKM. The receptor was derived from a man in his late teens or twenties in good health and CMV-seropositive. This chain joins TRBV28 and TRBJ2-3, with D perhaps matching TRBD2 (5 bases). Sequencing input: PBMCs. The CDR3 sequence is CASSSPLTGKFADTQYF. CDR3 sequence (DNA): TGTGCCAGCAGTTCCCCTCTGACGGGGAAGTTTGCAGATACGCAGTATTTT.